A single sample is the source of the 23 T cell receptor beta chains below, sequenced in a study of identifying expanded T cells in peripheral blood. Profiled with immunoSEQ multiplex PCR; TCRdb holds only in-frame clones, not every one. Of tens of thousands of clones in the sample, roughly 87% are singletons; the top ten hold 5.5% to 6%. Sequenced sample: blood. The receptors were sampled from a person aged 18 to 70 in good health.

The chain couples TRBV5-1 to TRBJ2-7; TRBD1 is a possible D gene (7 bases). Trimming removed 3 bases at V and 2 bases at J, with 9 bases between. Germline V CDR1 and CDR2: SGHRS, YFSETQ. CDR3 length: 13 amino acids. Written as DNA, the CDR3 is TGCGCCAGCAGCTCCAGGGGGGCCTACGAGCAGTACTTC. Amino acids: CASSSRGAYEQYF.

This clone has only one observation. V and J are TRBV19 and TRBJ1-1, with TRBD1 as a possible D gene (5 bases). Trimming pared 5 bases from V and 5 bases from J, leaving 15 bases between. The CDR3 consists of 14 residues. Germline V CDR1 and CDR2: LNHDA, SQIVND (reference sequence). The CDR3 spells CASSDNGGRTEAFF. The CDR3 DNA reads as TGTGCCAGTAGTGACAACGGGGGTAGGACTGAAGCTTTCTTT.

The chain is built from TRBV5-6 and TRBJ2-3; maybe TRBD2 (5 bases). Trimming removed 0 bases from V and 2 bases from J, with 7 bases in between. This CDR3 has 14 amino acids. Germline V gene sequence: CDR1 SGHDT, CDR2 YYEEEE. The CDR3 nucleotides read TGTGCCAGCAGCTTGGGGGAGTCCACAGATACGCAGTATTTT. Amino acids: CASSLGESTDTQYF.

CDR3 sequence: CASSLQSTNEKLFF. The CDR3 DNA is TGCGCCAGCAGCTTACAATCAACTAATGAAAAACTGTTTTTT. This chain connects TRBV5-1 to TRBJ1-4, with D unresolved. V was trimmed by 2 bases and J by 0 bases, leaving 5 bases between them. Looked up from germline, CDR1 is SGHRS and CDR2 is YFSETQ. The CDR3 contains 14 residues.

The genes are TRBV9 and TRBJ1-3; no clear D. CDR1 is SGDLS, CDR2 YYNGEE, per germline. The CDR3 consists of 13 residues. Trimming stripped 0 bases from V and 4 bases from J, with 5 bases between. The CDR3 loop is CASSVVLGNTIYF. For the CDR3, the DNA is TGTGCCAGCAGCGTAGTCCTCGGAAACACCATATATTTT.

The chain links TRBV5-5 to TRBJ2-1, with TRBD2 identical over 8 bases. Trimming at V came to 6 bases and at J to 6 bases, leaving 11 bases not matched to a gene. The CDR3 is made up of 15 amino acids. Germline V lookup: CDR1 SGHKS, CDR2 YYEKEE (reference sequence). The CDR3 here is CASTKGLAGGNEQFF. The CDR3 DNA reads TGTGCCAGCACCAAGGGGCTAGCGGGTGGCAATGAGCAGTTCTTC.

This chain uses TRBV29-1 with TRBJ2-7; 9 bases match TRBD2. The J segment lost 7 bases and the V segment lost 0 bases, leaving 7 bases of the junction unmatched. The CDR3 covers 14 residues. The germline V gene has CDR1 SQVTM and CDR2 ANQGSEA. CDR3 loop: CSVEEVAGAGEQYF. In DNA form, the CDR3 reads TGCAGCGTTGAAGAGGTAGCGGGAGCTGGTGAGCAGTACTTC.

The rearrangement links TRBV6-6 to TRBJ2-7, with 7 bases identical to TRBD1. V trimming: 2 bases; J trimming: 6 bases; junction bases outside the gene matches: 4. The CDR3 length is 13 residues. CDR1 and CDR2 from the germline V gene are MNHNY and SVGAGI (reference sequence). DNA of the CDR3: TGTGCCAGCAGTTACGAGGGGGCGCGCGAGCAGTACTTC. Its protein product is CASSYEGAREQYF.

This chain links TRBV4-1 with TRBJ1-1; D gene ambiguous. V lost 1 base to trimming and J lost 7 bases, with 16 bases between them. The length of the CDR3 is 15 residues. Per the germline V gene, CDR1 is MGHRA and CDR2 is YSYEKL. The CDR3 here is CASSQVGRAVVEAFF. The CDR3 DNA reads as TGCGCCAGCAGCCAAGTAGGGAGAGCTGTAGTTGAAGCTTTCTTT.

The J gene is TRBJ1-2, the V gene TRBV7-9; D is undetermined. The ends were cut back, 3 bases at V and 6 bases at J, with 8 bases in the middle. The CDR3 contains 12 residues. The germline gives CDR1 SEHNR, CDR2 FQNEAQ (reference sequence). The chain's CDR3 is CASSLDDHGYTF. Here the CDR3 DNA reads TGTGCCAGCAGCTTGGATGATCATGGCTACACCTTC.

This chain links TRBV19 with TRBJ2-7; no clear D. V gave up 1 base and J gave up 4 bases, with 8 bases separating them. Germline V gene sequence: CDR1 LNHDA, CDR2 SQIVND (reference sequence). The CDR3 spans 13 residues. In nucleotides, the CDR3 is TGTGCCAGTAGTATAGCCTTTGGGTACGAGCAGTACTTC. Protein: CASSIAFGYEQYF. The full variable domain, with the rest looked up from reference TRBV19 and TRBJ2-7, is DGGITQSPKYLFRKEGQNVTLSCEQNLNHDAMYWYRQDPGQGLRLIYYSQIVNDFQKGDIAEGYSVSREKKESFPLTVTSAQKNPTAFYLCASSIAFGYEQYFGPGTRLTVT.

The genes are TRBV15 and TRBJ1-6; D call uncertain. The CDR3 is 13 amino acids. V dropped 4 bases and J dropped 8 bases, with 9 bases sitting between them. Germline-derived CDR1 and CDR2 are LNHNV and YYDKDF (reference sequence). CDR3 DNA: TGTGCCACCAGCACGATTACAGATTCACCCCTCCACTTT. Residues: CATSTITDSPLHF. The variable domain in full, completed from reference TRBV15 and TRBJ1-6, reads DAMVIQNPRYQVTQFGKPVTLSCSQTLNHNVMYWYQQKSSQAPKLLFHYYDKDFNNEADTPDNFQSRRPNTSFCFLDIRSPGLGDTAMYLCATSTITDSPLHFGNGTRLTVT.

In its sample, this clone was seen a few times. V usage is TRBV27 and J usage is TRBJ1-1; D possibly corresponds to TRBD1 (5 bases). With 5 bases removed from V and 2 bases from J, the gap between germline ends came to 12 bases. Germline V gene lookup returns CDR1 MNHEY and CDR2 SMNVEV (reference sequence). CDR3 length: 14 residues. CDR3 coding DNA: TGTGCCAGCAGTGGGTGGGGGGGTAACACTGAAGCTTTCTTT. This encodes CASSGWGGNTEAFF.

V usage is TRBV5-8 and J usage is TRBJ1-1; 8 nucleotides match TRBD1. After removal of 4 bases from V and 1 base from J, the junction contained 9 bases not matched to a gene. The CDR3 runs to 16 residues. Germline assignment: CDR1 SGHTS and CDR2 YDEGEE. Here the CDR3 reads CASSSTSGTGNTEAFF. In DNA, the CDR3 is TGTGCCAGCAGCAGCACCTCCGGGACAGGGAACACTGAAGCTTTCTTT. The full variable domain, with the rest looked up from reference TRBV5-8 and TRBJ1-1, is EAGVTQSPTHLIKTRGQQATLRCSPISGHTSVYWYQQALGLGLQFLLWYDEGEERNRGNFPPRFSGRQFPNYSSELNVNALELEDSALYLCASSSTSGTGNTEAFFGQGTRLTVV.

This chain links TRBV7-9 with TRBJ1-1, with D perhaps matching TRBD1 (6 bases). The CDR3 has 16 amino acids. V was cut by 5 bases and J by 1 base, with 17 bases left in between. The germline gives CDR1 SEHNR, CDR2 FQNEAQ (reference sequence). In DNA, the CDR3 is TGTGCCAGCAGCCGCGGCCCAGGGGCAGGGAACACTGAAGCTTTCTTT. Translation: CASSRGPGAGNTEAFF.

The CDR3 DNA reads as TGTGCCAGTAGGGGGACAGGGAAAGATGAGCAGTTCTTC. This translates into CASRGTGKDEQFF. This chain uses TRBV19 with TRBJ2-1; 9 nucleotides align to TRBD1. The length of the CDR3 is 13 residues. The V and J ends lost 6 bases and 8 bases, in that order; junction bases with no gene match: 5. The germline gives CDR1 LNHDA, CDR2 SQIVND (reference sequence). Based on the CDR3 plus reference TRBV19 and TRBJ2-1, the full variable domain is DGGITQSPKYLFRKEGQNVTLSCEQNLNHDAMYWYRQDPGQGLRLIYYSQIVNDFQKGDIAEGYSVSREKKESFPLTVTSAQKNPTAFYLCASRGTGKDEQFFGPGTRLTVL.

V usage is TRBV25-1 and J usage is TRBJ2-7; D is ambiguous. Germline V gives CDR1 MGHDK, CDR2 SYGVNS. Trimming stripped 1 base from V and 2 bases from J, with 15 bases between. This CDR3 region has 16 residues. The DNA for the CDR3 is TGTGCCAGCAGTGAATTTCGGCCTTTTCGGCCCTACGAGCAGTACTTC. Protein sequence: CASSEFRPFRPYEQYF.

This clone came up once. This rearrangement joins TRBV6-6 to TRBJ2-5; D not resolved. The CDR3 loop spans 11 amino acids. Germline-derived CDR1 and CDR2 are MNHNY and SVGAGI (reference sequence). Trimming took off 8 bases at V and 4 bases at J, with 8 bases between the two ends. CDR3 region: CASGRRETQYF. CDR3 sequence (DNA): TGTGCCAGCGGTCGCCGAGAGACCCAGTACTTC.

This rearrangement joins TRBV27 to TRBJ1-2, with TRBD1 identical over 9 bases. V lost 6 bases and J lost 4; bases outside the gene matches: 6. Germline CDR1 MNHEY, CDR2 SMNVEV (reference sequence). The CDR3 totals 14 residues. The CDR3 DNA reads as TGTGCCAGCAGGAGGACAGGGGACCCCTATGGCTACACCTTC. It yields the protein CASRRTGDPYGYTF.

This clone showed up just once. The rearrangement uses TRBV4-1 and TRBJ2-2; D remains unclear. Germline CDR1 and CDR2: MGHRA and YSYEKL. This CDR3 region has 14 residues. Trimming cost V 1 base and J 7 bases, with 10 bases left between them. The chain's CDR3 is CASSQGPVVGELFF. CDR3 sequence (DNA): TGCGCCAGCAGCCAAGGCCCAGTGGTCGGGGAGCTGTTTTTT.

This CDR3 reads CASTWTGGQPQHF. The CDR3 coding sequence is TGTGCCAGCACCTGGACAGGGGGACAGCCCCAGCATTTT. The chain links TRBV6-1 to TRBJ1-5; TRBD1 aligns across 10 bases. This CDR3 spans 13 amino acids. Trimming cost V 7 bases and J 7 bases; bases outside gene matches: 4. Germline lookup yields CDR1 MNHNS and CDR2 SASEGT.

The V and J genes are TRBV7-9 and TRBJ1-2; D is perhaps TRBD1 (5 bases). The V gene lost 5 bases and the J gene lost 0 bases, with 13 bases spanning the gap. The CDR3 is 15 amino acids. Per the germline V gene, CDR1 is SEHNR and CDR2 is FQNEAQ (reference sequence). CDR3 amino acids: CASSQTGVSNYGYTF. The CDR3 DNA sequence: TGTGCCAGCAGCCAAACGGGGGTTTCTAACTATGGCTACACCTTC.

This chain links TRBV7-2 with TRBJ2-1, with D possibly being TRBD1 or TRBD2 (5 bases each). The length of the CDR3 is 15 residues. Germline CDR1 is SGHTA and CDR2 is FQGNSA. Trimming took 1 base from V and 2 from J, leaving 9 bases between them. As DNA, the CDR3 is TGTGCCAGCAGCTTAGGTCCGGGGCCCTACAATGAGCAGTTCTTC. This translates into CASSLGPGPYNEQFF.